A single sample gave rise to the 32 T cell receptor beta chains below, sequenced in a study of blood T cell repertoires in COVID-19. TCRdb's table, derived via immunoSEQ multiplex PCR, lists solely in-frame clones and lacks some. The sample lists some 260,000 clones; about nine tenths were seen once. Sequencing used PBMCs or T cells enriched from blood (not recorded which). The receptors come from a middle-aged man who had recovered from COVID-19.

This clone was detected a few times. The chain employs TRBV7-9 and TRBJ2-6; D unclear. The CDR3 is 17 residues long. CDR1 and CDR2 from the germline V gene are SEHNR and FQNEAQ (reference sequence). Trimming left V 1 base short and J 0 bases short, with 10 bases between. This CDR3 reads CASSLVASGSGANVLTF. The CDR3 bases are TGTGCCAGCAGCTTAGTAGCTTCGGGCTCTGGGGCCAACGTCCTGACTTTC. Full variable domain (outside the CDR3, taken from reference TRBV7-9 and TRBJ2-6): DTGVSQNPRHKITKRGQNVTFRCDPISEHNRLYWYRQTLGQGPEFLTYFQNEAQLEKSRLLSDRFSAERPKGSFSTLEIQRTEQGDSAMYLCASSLVASGSGANVLTFGAGSRLTVL.

This clone showed up just once. For the CDR3, the DNA is TGTGCCAGCAGCTTAGAAACAAATACCTACGAGCAGTACTTC. This codes for CASSLETNTYEQYF. This chain links TRBV7-2 with TRBJ2-7; D gene uncertain. The length of the CDR3 is 14 residues. Trimming shortened V by 1 base and J by 2 bases, and 9 bases separated the two germline ends. Looked up from germline, CDR1 is SGHTA and CDR2 is FQGNSA.

J is TRBJ2-2 and V is TRBV19, with TRBD1 as a possible D gene (8 bases). This CDR3 has 13 residues. Deletions cut 6 bases from V and 15 bases from J, with 20 bases between. The germline V gene has CDR1 LNHDA and CDR2 SQIVND (reference sequence). CDR3 protein: CASSSGTGGRVFF. The CDR3 region has the DNA TGTGCCAGTAGCTCCGGGACAGGAGGGAGGGTGTTTTTT.

The rearrangement links TRBV21-1 to TRBJ2-7; the table's D call, TRBD2, was not checked against the DNA. TRBV21-1 is designated a pseudogene. The CDR3 sequence is 16 residues long. CDR3 amino acids: CASSKAGGDTAYEQYF. CDR3 nucleotides: TGTGCCAGCAGCAAAGCGGGGGGAGACACAGCCTACGAGCAGTACTTC.

This clone was found a few times. V usage is TRBV5-1 and J usage is TRBJ1-1; 8 bases map to TRBD1. The CDR3 has 15 residues. V was clipped by 4 bases and J by 4 bases; unmatched bases: 9. Germline V lookup: CDR1 SGHRS, CDR2 YFSETQ. In DNA form, the CDR3 reads TGCGCCAGCAGCGTAAACAGGGGGGGACTCACTGAAGCTTTCTTT. It yields the protein CASSVNRGGLTEAFF. Drawing the rest from reference TRBV5-1 and TRBJ1-1, the complete variable domain is KAGVTQTPRYLIKTRGQQVTLSCSPISGHRSVSWYQQTPGQGLQFLFEYFSETQRNKGNFPGRFSGRQFSNSRSEMNVSTLELGDSALYLCASSVNRGGLTEAFFGQGTRLTVV.

This chain joins TRBV10-1 and TRBJ1-1; D perhaps matches TRBD1 (6 bases). Germline CDR1 reads WNHNN; CDR2 reads SYGVQD (reference sequence). Trimming left V 4 bases short and J 4 bases short, with 13 bases between. The CDR3 is 14 residues long. The CDR3 coding sequence is TGCGCCAGCAGTGGCGGGGGCGAGGTCACTGAAGCTTTCTTT. Its protein is CASSGGGEVTEAFF.

The V call is TRBV5-6, the J call TRBJ1-4; 7 bases are a match to TRBD1. Germline loops: CDR1 SGHDT, CDR2 YYEEEE. V was clipped by 4 bases and J by 12 bases; unmatched bases: 3. This CDR3 contains 11 residues. Written as DNA, the CDR3 is TGTGCCAGCAGCGGGCAGGGGGAACTGTTTTTT. This codes for CASSGQGELFF.

This sequence joins TRBV27 and TRBJ2-4; D is uncertain. The CDR3 consists of 13 residues. Deletions cut 5 bases from V and 7 bases from J, with 12 bases between. In germline, CDR1 is MNHEY, CDR2 SMNVEV (reference sequence). CDR3 residues: CASSPLVGNIQYF. The CDR3 DNA follows: TGTGCCAGCAGTCCCTTGGTCGGGAACATTCAGTACTTC.

This clone was seen a few times. J is TRBJ1-1 and V is TRBV7-2; 7 bases are shared with TRBD1. Germline CDR1 reads SGHTA; CDR2 reads FQGNSA. The length of the CDR3 is 16 residues. Unmatched junction bases numbered 14, after V lost 5 bases and J lost 5 bases. The DNA of the CDR3 is TGTGCCAGCAGCCCCGAAGCAGGGGGTGGGGGTACTGAAGCTTTCTTT. This codes for CASSPEAGGGGTEAFF.

This clone showed up just a few times. V gene TRBV5-4 combines with J gene TRBJ2-5; 7 nucleotides match TRBD2. The CDR3 has 14 amino acids. Germline-derived CDR1 and CDR2 are SGHNT and YYREEE (reference sequence). Trimming at V came to 1 base and at J to 4 bases, leaving 4 bases not matched to a gene. The CDR3 reads CASSLYGEGETQYF. The CDR3 region has the DNA TGTGCCAGCAGCTTGTACGGGGAGGGAGAGACCCAGTACTTC.

This clone was seen just once. The gene calls are TRBV7-3 and TRBJ2-3; possible D gene TRBD2, 6 bases. Deletions cut 5 bases from V and 0 bases from J, with 12 bases between. There are 15 residues in the CDR3. The germline V gene has CDR1 SGHTA and CDR2 FQGTGA. The CDR3 sequence: CASSQTGTSTDTQYF. CDR3 bases: TGTGCCAGCAGCCAAACCGGGACTAGCACAGATACGCAGTATTTT.

V and J are TRBV12-3 or TRBV12-4 and TRBJ2-5, with TRBD1 matching 8 bases. V lost 3 bases and J lost 5; bases outside the gene matches: 2. There are 13 residues in the CDR3. The CDR3 DNA reads TGTGCCAGCAGTTTGTACAGGGGGGAGACCCAGTACTTC. Its protein product is CASSLYRGETQYF.

Here the CDR3 DNA reads TGTGCCAGCAGCTTATACACAGGGGCCAACGAAAACTACGAGCAGTACTTC. Translation: CASSLYTGANENYEQYF. V gene TRBV13 combines with J gene TRBJ2-7; TRBD1 matches at 7 bases. J lost 3 bases, V lost 2 bases, and 13 bases had no gene match. The germline gives CDR1 PRHDT, CDR2 FYEKMQ (reference sequence). This CDR3 is built from 17 residues.

The V call is TRBV3-1 (or the pseudogene TRBV3-2), the J call TRBJ2-7; 7 positions match TRBD2. The V gene's germline CDR1 is LGHDT and CDR2 YNNKEL (reference sequence). Germline trimming cut 0 bases from V and 2 bases from J; bases unmatched to any gene: 7. The CDR3 runs to 16 residues. In nucleotides, the CDR3 is TGTGCCAGCAGCCAAGAGGCTAGCGGAGCCCCCTACGAGCAGTACTTC. Protein: CASSQEASGAPYEQYF.

In regard to this clone: Mismatch with germline at one junction end may stem from a read error. The rearrangement joins TRBV10-1 to TRBJ1-1, with D possibly being TRBD1 (5 bases). From germline, CDR1 is WNHNN and CDR2 SYGVQD (reference sequence). This CDR3 is built from 15 residues. CDR3 sequence reads: CASSGASYTYTEAFF. The CDR3, as DNA: TGCGCCAGTAGTGGGGCATCCTACACGTACACTGAAGCTTTCTTT.

This sequence joins TRBV7-2 and TRBJ2-7, with D tentatively TRBD1 (6 bases). Trimming left V 2 bases short and J 5 bases short, with 10 bases between. CDR3 length: 13 residues. CDR1 is SGHTA, CDR2 FQGNSA, per germline. CDR3: CASSLSRGHEQYF. The CDR3 region has the DNA TGTGCCAGCAGCTTAAGCAGGGGACACGAGCAGTACTTC.

This clone was seen once. The chain joins TRBV12-3 or TRBV12-4 to TRBJ2-7; 7 nucleotides line up with TRBD1. J lost 6 bases, V lost 7 bases, and 6 bases had no gene match. The CDR3 covers 12 residues. The CDR3 region has the DNA TGTGCCAGCACTGACAGGGTCGGCGAGCAGTACTTC. Protein sequence: CASTDRVGEQYF.

The gene calls are TRBV6-5 and TRBJ1-1; possible D gene TRBD1, 5 bases. This CDR3 region has 15 residues. The germline gives CDR1 MNHEY, CDR2 SVGAGI. The V end lost 2 bases, the J end lost 4 bases, and 14 bases lay between the germline ends. For the CDR3, the DNA is TGTGCCAGCAGTTACGGGGCTTTAAGGGGCACTGAAGCTTTCTTT. This gives the protein CASSYGALRGTEAFF.

A remark on this clone: Other nucleotide sequences in the sample specify the same CDR3. The chain recombines TRBV5-1 with TRBJ1-2; D not resolved. The CDR3 is 13 residues long. V lost 0 bases and J lost 4, with 7 bases in between. Germline V gene sequence: CDR1 SGHRS, CDR2 YFSETQ. CDR3 loop: CASSLGSGYGYTF. Written as DNA, the CDR3 is TGCGCCAGCAGCTTGGGCAGTGGCTATGGCTACACCTTC.

The chain carries TRBV6-5 and TRBJ1-2; no clear D. V was pared by 2 bases and J by 3 bases, with 10 bases between. The CDR3 spans 14 residues. Germline CDR1 and CDR2: MNHEY and SVGAGI. This CDR3 is CASSYLPRDYGYTF. CDR3 nucleotides: TGTGCCAGCAGTTACCTGCCGAGGGACTATGGCTACACCTTC.

The V call is TRBV7-9, the J call TRBJ1-1, with D possibly being TRBD1 (6 bases). V was clipped by 1 base and J by 2 bases, with 8 bases between them. The CDR3 contains 14 residues. Germline lookup yields CDR1 SEHNR and CDR2 FQNEAQ (reference sequence). In DNA, the CDR3 is TGTGCCAGCAGCTTAGAGGGACAAAACACTGAAGCTTTCTTT. This encodes CASSLEGQNTEAFF.

This clone was picked up one time. Distinct nucleotide sequences in the sample also encode this CDR3. The CDR3: CASSQGAGSSGNTIYF. CDR3 DNA sequence: TGTGCCAGCAGCCAAGGCGCGGGCTCATCTGGAAACACCATATATTTT. The chain recombines TRBV3-1 (or the pseudogene TRBV3-2) with TRBJ1-3; D is undetermined. Trimming left V 1 base short and J 1 base short, with 11 bases between. Germline assignment: CDR1 LGHDT and CDR2 YNNKEL (reference sequence). The CDR3 consists of 16 residues.

This clone was seen only a few times. J is TRBJ1-5 and V is TRBV27; 7 nucleotides agree with TRBD1. Germline V gene data show CDR1 as MNHEY and CDR2 as SMNVEV (reference sequence). The CDR3 is 16 amino acids. Trimming cost V 8 bases and J 2 bases; bases outside gene matches: 12. CDR3 nucleotides: TGTGCCAGCGCTATCGGGACAGTTGAGCGCAATCAGCCCCAGCATTTT. Its translation: CASAIGTVERNQPQHF.

This clone was counted ten times or more. The chain employs TRBV18 and TRBJ1-2, with 8 bases identical to TRBD1. There are 12 residues in the CDR3. In germline, CDR1 is KGHSH, CDR2 LQKENI. The junction had 3 bases not matched to a gene; V was cut back by 6 bases and J by 6 bases. DNA for the CDR3: TGTGCCAGCTCCTCAGGGGGCGATGGCTACACCTTC. Amino acid sequence: CASSSGGDGYTF.

The chain joins TRBV3-1 (or the pseudogene TRBV3-2) to TRBJ2-1; no reliable D call. The CDR3 sequence is 13 residues long. Looked up from germline, CDR1 is LGHDT and CDR2 is YNNKEL (reference sequence). Trimming took off 1 base at V and 9 bases at J, with 10 bases between the two ends. This chain's CDR3 is CASSQGVSGEQFF. CDR3 in DNA: TGTGCCAGCAGCCAAGGTGTCTCGGGTGAGCAGTTCTTC.

The chain recombines TRBV7-2 with TRBJ2-1; TRBD2 agrees at 8 bases. The germline V gene encodes CDR1 SGHTA and CDR2 FQGNSA. The CDR3 contains 15 residues. The junction had 8 bases not matched to a gene; V was cut back by 5 bases and J by 5 bases. The CDR3 nucleotides are TGTGCCAGCAGCCCCATACGGGGGGGTGACAATGAGCAGTTCTTC. Its translation: CASSPIRGGDNEQFF.

This clone was observed a few times. The chain has TRBV5-1 and TRBJ2-1; 8 bases match TRBD2. Trimming took 0 bases from V and 7 from J; bases not matched to a gene: 6. This CDR3 region has 15 residues. The germline V gene encodes CDR1 SGHRS and CDR2 YFSETQ. The chain's CDR3 is CASSLDGGATNEQFF. The CDR3 bases are TGCGCCAGCAGCTTGGACGGGGGGGCTACTAATGAGCAGTTCTTC.

The gene calls are TRBV27 and TRBJ1-1; D ambiguous. The germline V and J ends were trimmed by 1 base and 4 bases, with 13 bases remaining between them. Germline V CDR1 and CDR2: MNHEY, SMNVEV (reference sequence). The CDR3 extends over 15 amino acids. DNA for the CDR3: TGTGCCAGCAGTTTATTAGAGCCCATGAGCACTGAAGCTTTCTTT. As protein: CASSLLEPMSTEAFF.

This sequence joins TRBV30 and TRBJ1-5, with a possible D match to TRBD1 (6 bases). Per germline, CDR1 GTSNPN and CDR2 SVGIG (reference sequence). V was cut by 2 bases and J by 7 bases, with 18 bases left in between. The CDR3 totals 15 residues. CDR3 loop: CAWSSLDRPTQPQHF. The CDR3 coding sequence is TGTGCCTGGAGTAGCCTCGACAGGCCAACGCAGCCCCAGCATTTT.

As to this clone: The same CDR3 arises from other DNA sequences in this sample as well. This rearrangement joins TRBV11-1 to TRBJ2-5; 8 positions match TRBD1. With V trimmed by 5 bases and J by 2 bases, 4 bases remained unmatched. CDR3 length equals 14 residues. Looked up from germline, CDR1 is SGHAT and CDR2 is FQDESV (reference sequence). CDR3 DNA sequence: TGTGCCAGCAGCCTAGGGACAGGACAAGAGACCCAGTACTTC. It codes for CASSLGTGQETQYF.

The chain links TRBV7-3 to TRBJ2-1; TRBD1 might be the D (6 bases). CDR1 SGHTA and CDR2 FQGTGA come from the germline V gene. This CDR3 has 16 residues. Between the trimmed V and J ends, which lost 1 base and 3 bases, there was a span of 13 bases. The CDR3 DNA follows: TGTGCCAGCAGCTTAAACCCAGGGGCCATCTACAATGAGCAGTTCTTC. Translation gives CASSLNPGAIYNEQFF.

This chain links TRBV19 with TRBJ2-6; a weak D match, TRBD2 (6 bases). Germline V gene lookup returns CDR1 LNHDA and CDR2 SQIVND (reference sequence). The CDR3 consists of 15 residues. Trimming cost V 5 bases and J 0 bases, with 8 bases left between them. The DNA for the CDR3 is TGTGCCAGTAGTTGGGGGGACTCTGGGGCCAACGTCCTGACTTTC. This gives the protein CASSWGDSGANVLTF. Full variable domain (outside the CDR3, taken from reference TRBV19 and TRBJ2-6): DGGITQSPKYLFRKEGQNVTLSCEQNLNHDAMYWYRQDPGQGLRLIYYSQIVNDFQKGDIAEGYSVSREKKESFPLTVTSAQKNPTAFYLCASSWGDSGANVLTFGAGSRLTVL.